This TCR beta chain came from a study of blood T cell repertoires in COVID-19. Turning to the study itself: Acute and convalescent COVID-19 specimens originated in the United States, Italy and Spain. From T cells, B-cell-depleted T cells, or PBMCs came the material, which was cDNA or gDNA.

Seattle-derived patients entered the study during active infection and were followed longitudinally. V was pared by 2 bases and J by 2 bases, with 7 bases of the junction left unmatched. The CDR3 covers 16 residues. In germline, CDR1 is MDHEN, CDR2 SYDVKM. Original processing notes: Quantification of nucleated cells was approximated via reference gene primer amplification. The protocol was immunoSEQ multiplex PCR, while the TCRdb copy is restricted to in-frame clones and leaves out a portion. From that table come the V and J calls and clone size; the DNA was used to work out D and trimming. The data contain 300,000 to 350,000 clones, approximately 90% of them singletons.

Material for sequencing was peripheral blood. The sequence was collected from a man younger than 40 with COVID-19, enrolled during active disease. This sequence joins TRBV28 and TRBJ2-7; 9 bases line up with TRBD2. DNA of the CDR3: TGTGCCAGCAGTTTAGGGTCTAGCGGGGAACCCTACGAGCAGTACTTC. It codes for CASSLGSSGEPYEQYF.